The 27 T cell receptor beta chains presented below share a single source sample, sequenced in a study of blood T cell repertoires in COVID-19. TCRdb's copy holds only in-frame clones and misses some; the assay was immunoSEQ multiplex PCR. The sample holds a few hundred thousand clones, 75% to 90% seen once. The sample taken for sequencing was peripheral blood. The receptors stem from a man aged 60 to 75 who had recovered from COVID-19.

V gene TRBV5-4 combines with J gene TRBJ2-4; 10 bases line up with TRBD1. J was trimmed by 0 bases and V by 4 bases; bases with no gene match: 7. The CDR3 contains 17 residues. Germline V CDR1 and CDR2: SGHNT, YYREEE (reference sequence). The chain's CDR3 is CASSEQDRGLAKNIQYF. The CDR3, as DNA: TGTGCCAGCAGCGAGCAAGACAGGGGGCTAGCCAAAAACATTCAGTACTTC. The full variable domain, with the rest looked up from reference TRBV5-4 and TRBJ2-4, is ETGVTQSPTHLIKTRGQQVTLRCSSQSGHNTVSWYQQALGQGPQFIFQYYREEENGRGNFPPRFSGLQFPNYSSELNVNALELDDSALYLCASSEQDRGLAKNIQYFGAGTRLSVL.

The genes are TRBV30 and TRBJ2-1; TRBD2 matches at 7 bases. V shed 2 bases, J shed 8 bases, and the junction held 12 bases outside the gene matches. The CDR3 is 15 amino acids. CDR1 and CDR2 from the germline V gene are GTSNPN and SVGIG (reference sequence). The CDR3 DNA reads TGTGCCTGGAGTCCTCCGCGGGGGATAGAACATGAGCAGTTCTTC. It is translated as CAWSPPRGIEHEQFF.

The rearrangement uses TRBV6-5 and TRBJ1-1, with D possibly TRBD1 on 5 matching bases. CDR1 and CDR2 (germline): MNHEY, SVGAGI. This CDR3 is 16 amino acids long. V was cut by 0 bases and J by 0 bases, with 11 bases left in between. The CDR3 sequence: CASSYSGLPLNTEAFF. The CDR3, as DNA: TGTGCCAGCAGTTACTCGGGGCTTCCGTTGAACACTGAAGCTTTCTTT.

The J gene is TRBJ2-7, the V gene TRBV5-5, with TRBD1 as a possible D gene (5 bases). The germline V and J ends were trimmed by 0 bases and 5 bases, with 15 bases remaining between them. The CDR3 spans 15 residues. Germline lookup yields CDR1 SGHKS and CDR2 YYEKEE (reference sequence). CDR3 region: CASSLEGEIGDEQYF. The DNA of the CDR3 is TGTGCCAGCAGCTTGGAAGGGGAAATTGGGGACGAGCAGTACTTC.

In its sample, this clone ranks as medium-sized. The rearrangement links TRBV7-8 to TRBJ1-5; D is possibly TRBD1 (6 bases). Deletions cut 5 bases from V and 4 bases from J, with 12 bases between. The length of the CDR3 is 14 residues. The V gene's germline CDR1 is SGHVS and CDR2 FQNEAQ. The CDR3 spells CASSRDTGNQPQHF. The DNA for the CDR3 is TGTGCCAGCAGCCGAGACACAGGGAATCAGCCCCAGCATTTT.

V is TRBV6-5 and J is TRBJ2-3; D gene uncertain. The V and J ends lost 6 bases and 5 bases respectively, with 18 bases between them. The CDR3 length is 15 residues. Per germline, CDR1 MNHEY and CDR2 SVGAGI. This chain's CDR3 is CASRAKANRGDTQYF. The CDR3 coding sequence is TGTGCCAGCAGGGCTAAGGCTAATAGAGGAGATACGCAGTATTTT.

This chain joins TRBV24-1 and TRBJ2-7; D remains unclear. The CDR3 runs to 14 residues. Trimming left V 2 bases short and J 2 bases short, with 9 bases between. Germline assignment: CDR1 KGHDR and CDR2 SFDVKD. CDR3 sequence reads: CATSDSRFPYEQYF. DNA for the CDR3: TGTGCCACCAGTGATTCCAGATTCCCCTACGAGCAGTACTTC.

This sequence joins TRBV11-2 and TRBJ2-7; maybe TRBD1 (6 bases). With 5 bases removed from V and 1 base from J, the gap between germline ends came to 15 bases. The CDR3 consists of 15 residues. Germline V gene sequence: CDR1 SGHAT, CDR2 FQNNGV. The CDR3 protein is CASSPDSRPSYEQYF. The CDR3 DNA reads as TGTGCCAGCAGCCCGGACAGTCGACCGTCCTACGAGCAGTACTTC.

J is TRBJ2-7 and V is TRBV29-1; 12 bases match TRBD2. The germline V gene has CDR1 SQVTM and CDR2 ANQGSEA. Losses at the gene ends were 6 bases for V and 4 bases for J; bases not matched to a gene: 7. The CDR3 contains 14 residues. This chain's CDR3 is CSVGLAGRSYEQYF. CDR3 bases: TGCAGCGTCGGACTAGCGGGACGATCGTACGAGCAGTACTTC.

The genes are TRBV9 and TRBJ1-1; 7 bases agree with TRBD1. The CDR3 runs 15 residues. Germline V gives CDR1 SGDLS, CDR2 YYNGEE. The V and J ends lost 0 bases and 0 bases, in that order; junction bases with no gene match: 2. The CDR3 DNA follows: TGTGCCAGCAGCGTAGAAGGGACAGTGAACACTGAAGCTTTCTTT. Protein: CASSVEGTVNTEAFF.

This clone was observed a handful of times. The CDR3 nucleotides are TGTGCCAGCAGCCAAGCCCGGACTAGCGGGGGGGTGACAGATACGCAGTATTTT. It yields the protein CASSQARTSGGVTDTQYF. The rearrangement joins TRBV3-1 (or the pseudogene TRBV3-2) to TRBJ2-3; 15 nucleotides align to TRBD2. CDR1 is LGHDT and CDR2 is YNNKEL in the germline V gene (reference sequence). Unmatched junction bases numbered 5, after V lost 1 base and J lost 3 bases. The CDR3 length is 18 residues.

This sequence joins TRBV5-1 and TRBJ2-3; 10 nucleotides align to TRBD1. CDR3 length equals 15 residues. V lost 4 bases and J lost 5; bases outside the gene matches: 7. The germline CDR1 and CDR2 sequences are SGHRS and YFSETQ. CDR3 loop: CASSRDRGGGDTQYF. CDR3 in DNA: TGCGCCAGCAGCCGGGACAGGGGCGGAGGAGATACGCAGTATTTT.

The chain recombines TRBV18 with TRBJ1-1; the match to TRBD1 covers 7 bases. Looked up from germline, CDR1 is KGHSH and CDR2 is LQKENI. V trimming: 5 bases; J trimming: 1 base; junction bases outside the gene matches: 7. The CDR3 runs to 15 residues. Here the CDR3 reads CASSRGGQENTEAFF. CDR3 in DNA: TGTGCCAGCTCAAGAGGAGGACAGGAGAACACTGAAGCTTTCTTT.

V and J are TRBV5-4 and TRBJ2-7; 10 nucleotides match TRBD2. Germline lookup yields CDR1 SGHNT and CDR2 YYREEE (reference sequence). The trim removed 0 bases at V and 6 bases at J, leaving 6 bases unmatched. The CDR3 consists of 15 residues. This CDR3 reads CASSLGGLAGVEQYF. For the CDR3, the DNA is TGTGCCAGCAGCTTGGGGGGGCTAGCGGGAGTCGAGCAGTACTTC.

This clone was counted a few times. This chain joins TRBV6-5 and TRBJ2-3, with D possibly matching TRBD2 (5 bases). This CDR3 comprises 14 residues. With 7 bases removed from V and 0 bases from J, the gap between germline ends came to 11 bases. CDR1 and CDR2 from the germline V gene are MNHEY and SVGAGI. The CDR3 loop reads CASTRGYSTDTQYF. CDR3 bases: TGTGCCAGCACTCGAGGGTATAGCACAGATACGCAGTATTTT.

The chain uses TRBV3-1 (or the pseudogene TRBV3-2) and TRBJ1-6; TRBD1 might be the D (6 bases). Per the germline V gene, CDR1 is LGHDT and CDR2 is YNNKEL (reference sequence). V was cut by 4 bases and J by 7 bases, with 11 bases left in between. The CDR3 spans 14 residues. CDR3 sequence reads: CASSLRGTNSPLHF. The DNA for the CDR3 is TGTGCCAGCAGCCTCAGGGGAACGAATTCACCCCTCCACTTT.

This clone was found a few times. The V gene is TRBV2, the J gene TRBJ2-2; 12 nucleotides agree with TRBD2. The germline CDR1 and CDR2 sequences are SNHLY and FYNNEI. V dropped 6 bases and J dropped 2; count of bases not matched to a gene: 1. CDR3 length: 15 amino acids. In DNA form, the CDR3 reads TGTGCCAGCAGCGGACTAGCGGGAAACACCGGGGAGCTGTTTTTT. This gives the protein CASSGLAGNTGELFF.

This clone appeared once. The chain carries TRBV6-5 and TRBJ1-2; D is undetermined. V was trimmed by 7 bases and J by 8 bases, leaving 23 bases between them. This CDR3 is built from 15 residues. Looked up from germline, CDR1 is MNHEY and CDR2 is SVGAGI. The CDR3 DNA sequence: TGTGCCAGCACCCCGACCCAGTTTACTAAGAGGGGCTACACCTTC. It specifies CASTPTQFTKRGYTF.

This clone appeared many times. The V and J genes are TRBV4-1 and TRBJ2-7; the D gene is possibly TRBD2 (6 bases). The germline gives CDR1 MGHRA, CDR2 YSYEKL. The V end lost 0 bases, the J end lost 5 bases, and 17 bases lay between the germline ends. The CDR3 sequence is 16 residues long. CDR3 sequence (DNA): TGCGCCAGCAGCCAAGAGGGTCCGGGAGTGAAAAACGAGCAGTACTTC. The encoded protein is CASSQEGPGVKNEQYF.

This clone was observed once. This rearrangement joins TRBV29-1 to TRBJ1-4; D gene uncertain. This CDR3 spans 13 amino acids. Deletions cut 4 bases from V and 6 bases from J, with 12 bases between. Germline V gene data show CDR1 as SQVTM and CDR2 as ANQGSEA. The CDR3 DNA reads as TGCAGCGTTGGTGCCGGGGTACATGAAAAACTGTTTTTT. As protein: CSVGAGVHEKLFF.

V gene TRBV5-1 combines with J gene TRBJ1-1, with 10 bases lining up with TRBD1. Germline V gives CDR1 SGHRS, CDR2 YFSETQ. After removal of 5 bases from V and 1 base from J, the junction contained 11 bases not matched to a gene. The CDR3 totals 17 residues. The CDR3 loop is CASRWDRGLTGNTEAFF. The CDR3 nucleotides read TGCGCCAGCAGGTGGGACAGGGGTTTGACGGGGAACACTGAAGCTTTCTTT. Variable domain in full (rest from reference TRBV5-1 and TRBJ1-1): KAGVTQTPRYLIKTRGQQVTLSCSPISGHRSVSWYQQTPGQGLQFLFEYFSETQRNKGNFPGRFSGRQFSNSRSEMNVSTLELGDSALYLCASRWDRGLTGNTEAFFGQGTRLTVV.

The CDR3, as DNA: TGTGCCAGCAGGGAAGGGACAGGGCTAAATGAAAAACTGTTTTTT. It is translated as CASREGTGLNEKLFF. This chain links TRBV28 with TRBJ1-4, with 9 nucleotides matching TRBD1. CDR3 length: 15 residues. Per germline, CDR1 MDHEN and CDR2 SYDVKM. The junction had 7 bases not matched to a gene; V was cut back by 6 bases and J by 5 bases.

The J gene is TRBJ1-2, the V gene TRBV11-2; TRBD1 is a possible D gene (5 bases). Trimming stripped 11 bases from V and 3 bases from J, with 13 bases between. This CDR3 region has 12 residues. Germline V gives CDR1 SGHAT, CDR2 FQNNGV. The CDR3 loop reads CAARVSDYGYTF. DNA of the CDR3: TGTGCCGCCAGGGTCTCGGACTATGGCTACACCTTC.

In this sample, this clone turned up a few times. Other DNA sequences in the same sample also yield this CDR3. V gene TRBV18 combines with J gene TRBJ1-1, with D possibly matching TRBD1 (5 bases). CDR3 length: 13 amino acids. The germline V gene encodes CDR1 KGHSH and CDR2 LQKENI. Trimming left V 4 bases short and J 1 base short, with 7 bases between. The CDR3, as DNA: TGTGCCAGCTCACTTGGACAGAACACTGAAGCTTTCTTT. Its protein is CASSLGQNTEAFF.

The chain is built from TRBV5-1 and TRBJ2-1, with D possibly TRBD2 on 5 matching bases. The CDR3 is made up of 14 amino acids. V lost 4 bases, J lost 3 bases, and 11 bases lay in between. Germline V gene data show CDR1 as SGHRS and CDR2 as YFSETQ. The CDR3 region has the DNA TGCGCCAGCAGCGGTCCCGGGGTCTACAATGAGCAGTTCTTC. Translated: CASSGPGVYNEQFF.

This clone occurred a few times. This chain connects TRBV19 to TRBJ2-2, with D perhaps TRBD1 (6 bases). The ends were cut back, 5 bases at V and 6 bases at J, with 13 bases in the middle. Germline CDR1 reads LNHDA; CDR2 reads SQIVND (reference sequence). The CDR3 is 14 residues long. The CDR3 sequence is CASSPQGYAGELFF. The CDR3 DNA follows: TGTGCCAGTAGTCCACAGGGATACGCCGGGGAGCTGTTTTTT. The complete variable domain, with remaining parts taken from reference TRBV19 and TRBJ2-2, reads DGGITQSPKYLFRKEGQNVTLSCEQNLNHDAMYWYRQDPGQGLRLIYYSQIVNDFQKGDIAEGYSVSREKKESFPLTVTSAQKNPTAFYLCASSPQGYAGELFFGEGSRLTVL.

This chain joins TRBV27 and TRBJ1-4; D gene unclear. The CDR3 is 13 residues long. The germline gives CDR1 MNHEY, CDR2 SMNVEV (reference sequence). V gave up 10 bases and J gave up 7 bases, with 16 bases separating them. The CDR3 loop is CATRLGPLEKLFF. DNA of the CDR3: TGTGCCACCAGGCTGGGCCCGCTTGAAAAACTGTTTTTT.